The entry below gives a single TCR beta chain sequence along with its context. This clonotype showed up just a few times. Its target antigen remains unknown. No base quality information exists; no much larger clone differs at one position. The library was prepared using 5' RACE. Data came from a NextSeq 500. The TCR library protocol attached unique molecular identifiers to individual cDNA molecules to correct for sequencing error and PCR bias. Both TCR alpha and beta chains were sequenced, and tight co-correlation was observed between alpha and beta sequence abundances in each sample. Concerning the study's data processing: V gene, J gene and CDR3 annotation of TCR sequences was performed with Decombinator V4. TCRs were defined as expanded if a significant change between any two time points was detected under a Poisson model with p below 0.0001. Abundances of TCRs were expressed as counts per million after normalisation to the total number of TCRs sequenced in each sample. MAIT TCRs were defined by TRAV1-2 paired with TRAJ12, TRAJ20 or TRAJ33, and iNKT TCRs by TRAV10 paired with TRAJ18. A search of VDJdb, accessed on 1 November 2021, was run for TCRs annotated to CMV, EBV and SARS-CoV-2, with TCRs annotated for multiple antigens excluded. The public reads were reprocessed in TCRdb via fastp at Q25 and MiXCR, keeping in-frame beta chains. Rows with one shared CDR3 protein collapse into an entry with the most common genes and DNA. The V and J calls and clone size are TCRdb's, not the authors'. This sample comprises some 98,000 distinct CDR3 sequences, approximately 15% of them detected only once. Roughly 1.2% of the sample comes from the top ten.

The data are from a study of early T cells in non-severe SARS-CoV-2 infection listed by TCRdb under 2021. A note on the overall study: Because TCR sequencing was done on bulk RNA from unsorted whole blood, the alpha and beta chains could not be paired.

The study was a case-control design nested within a healthcare worker cohort in London, UK, with weekly nasopharyngeal swab PCR tests and blood sampling. Healthcare workers were recruited between 23 and 31 March 2020, during the week of the UK lockdown, and were followed weekly for up to roughly 16 weeks. Reading the germline V gene (reference sequence) gives CDR1 SEHNR and CDR2 FQNEAQ. The CDR3 runs 14 amino acids, cysteine and phenylalanine included. Just the 42-base CDR3 DNA is kept, in frame starting at base 1. V lost 5 bases and J lost 6 bases; the stretch between them is 11 bases long. Study-wide findings and limitations: VDJdb matching was skewed toward anti-spike CD8 responses and likely underestimated virus-specific expansions by missing private and CD4 specificities.

The TCR was taken from an adult who was a healthcare worker with PCR-confirmed SARS-CoV-2 infection or an uninfected control (not recorded which). Sequenced sample: whole blood. Rearrangement joined TRBV7-9 to TRBJ1-6; 6 matching bases give a weak D call of TRBD1. The nucleotide sequence is given as TGTGCCAGCAGCCTCGACAGGTCTAATTCACCCCTCCACTTT. Its protein reads: CASSLDRSNSPLHF.